This T cell receptor beta chain derives from a study of T cell changes during pregnancy in multiple sclerosis. Some clones are missing from TCRdb's copy, which holds only in-frame ones; the method was immunoSEQ multiplex PCR. The sample consists of about 40,000 clones, 92% of them appearing once. This clone was seen once. This CDR3 is built from 15 residues. Germline V CDR1 and CDR2: PRHDT, FYEKMQ (reference sequence). V was cut by 5 bases and J by 0 bases, with 11 bases left in between. V usage is TRBV13 and J usage is TRBJ2-1; D may be TRBD1 (6 bases). The specimen was CD8+ T cells from peripheral blood mononuclear cells, collected in the first trimester of pregnancy. This TCR came from a female donor with multiple sclerosis, enrolled in a pregnancy study. CDR3 region: CASSPDRSSYNEQFF. CDR3 in DNA: TGTGCCAGCAGCCCCGACAGGAGCTCCTACAATGAGCAGTTCTTC.